Below are 7 T cell receptor beta chains sequenced from a single sample in a study of T cell responses to AZD1222 COVID-19 vaccine. Method: immunoSEQ multiplex PCR; TCRdb's copy keeps in-frame clones and lacks some. The data hold fewer than 75,000 clones, with roughly 85% observed a single time. Sequenced material: peripheral blood, taken on day 0 of AZD1222 vaccination. The receptors derive from an adult in good health.

The V call is TRBV19, the J call TRBJ1-4; D gene ambiguous. Germline-derived CDR1 and CDR2 are LNHDA and SQIVND (reference sequence). V was cut by 1 base and J by 6 bases, with 6 bases left in between. The CDR3 runs to 13 residues. The CDR3 loop is CASSIAKHEKLFF. CDR3 DNA sequence: TGTGCCAGTAGTATAGCGAAACATGAAAAACTGTTTTTT. Using reference TRBV19 and TRBJ1-4 for the parts outside the CDR3, the full variable domain is DGGITQSPKYLFRKEGQNVTLSCEQNLNHDAMYWYRQDPGQGLRLIYYSQIVNDFQKGDIAEGYSVSREKKESFPLTVTSAQKNPTAFYLCASSIAKHEKLFFGSGTQLSVL.

The gene calls are TRBV28 and TRBJ2-7, with TRBD2 identical over 8 bases. The CDR3 has 13 residues. Per germline, CDR1 MDHEN and CDR2 SYDVKM. V was clipped by 7 bases and J by 4 bases; unmatched bases: 6. The CDR3: CASTPGGGYEQYF. In DNA, the CDR3 is TGTGCCAGCACCCCCGGGGGGGGGTACGAGCAGTACTTC.

CDR3 coding DNA: TGTGCCAGCTCACCTTCGCCAACGAACGAGCAGTACTTC. This encodes CASSPSPTNEQYF. The chain uses TRBV18 and TRBJ2-7; D gene uncertain. This CDR3 spans 13 amino acids. The germline V gene encodes CDR1 KGHSH and CDR2 LQKENI. Trimming removed 3 bases from V and 5 bases from J, with 11 bases in between.

The CDR3 DNA sequence: TGTGCCAGCAGCACGGACAGGGGGAAGAACACTGAAGCTTTCTTT. Translation: CASSTDRGKNTEAFF. The chain has TRBV6-5 and TRBJ1-1, with 10 bases matching TRBD1. CDR1 and CDR2 from the germline V gene are MNHEY and SVGAGI. V trimming: 6 bases; J trimming: 1 base; junction bases outside the gene matches: 5. The CDR3 extends over 15 amino acids.

The rearrangement uses TRBV9 and TRBJ1-1; D is perhaps TRBD1 (5 bases). Trimming took 0 bases from V and 4 from J, leaving 10 bases between them. CDR1 is SGDLS and CDR2 is YYNGEE in the germline V gene. This CDR3 contains 14 residues. The CDR3 is CASSVAGRGTEAFF. The CDR3 DNA reads TGTGCCAGCAGCGTAGCAGGGAGAGGCACTGAAGCTTTCTTT.

The rearrangement uses TRBV7-9 and TRBJ2-2; 12 nucleotides line up with TRBD2. The germline V gene has CDR1 SEHNR and CDR2 FQNEAQ (reference sequence). The trim removed 7 bases at V and 4 bases at J, leaving 7 bases unmatched. This CDR3 is built from 16 residues. The CDR3 spells CASTGTSGRSTGELFF. The CDR3 nucleotides read TGTGCCAGCACCGGGACTAGCGGGCGATCCACCGGGGAGCTGTTTTTT. Combining the CDR3 with reference TRBV7-9 and TRBJ2-2 gives the whole variable domain DTGVSQNPRHKITKRGQNVTFRCDPISEHNRLYWYRQTLGQGPEFLTYFQNEAQLEKSRLLSDRFSAERPKGSFSTLEIQRTEQGDSAMYLCASTGTSGRSTGELFFGEGSRLTVL.

The rearrangement joins TRBV7-2 to TRBJ2-3, with D possibly being TRBD1 or TRBD2 (6 bases each). The CDR3 has 15 amino acids. CDR1 and CDR2 from the germline V gene are SGHTA and FQGNSA. V lost 5 bases and J lost 4, with 16 bases in between. Here the CDR3 DNA reads TGTGCCAGCAGCCCGCGAGGGGGGCCCGCAGATACGCAGTATTTT. Its protein is CASSPRGGPADTQYF. The full variable domain, its missing parts supplied by reference TRBV7-2 and TRBJ2-3, is GAGVSQSPSNKVTEKGKDVELRCDPISGHTALYWYRQSLGQGLEFLIYFQGNSAPDKSGLPSDRFSAERTGGSVSTLTIQRTQQEDSAVYLCASSPRGGPADTQYFGPGTRLTVL.